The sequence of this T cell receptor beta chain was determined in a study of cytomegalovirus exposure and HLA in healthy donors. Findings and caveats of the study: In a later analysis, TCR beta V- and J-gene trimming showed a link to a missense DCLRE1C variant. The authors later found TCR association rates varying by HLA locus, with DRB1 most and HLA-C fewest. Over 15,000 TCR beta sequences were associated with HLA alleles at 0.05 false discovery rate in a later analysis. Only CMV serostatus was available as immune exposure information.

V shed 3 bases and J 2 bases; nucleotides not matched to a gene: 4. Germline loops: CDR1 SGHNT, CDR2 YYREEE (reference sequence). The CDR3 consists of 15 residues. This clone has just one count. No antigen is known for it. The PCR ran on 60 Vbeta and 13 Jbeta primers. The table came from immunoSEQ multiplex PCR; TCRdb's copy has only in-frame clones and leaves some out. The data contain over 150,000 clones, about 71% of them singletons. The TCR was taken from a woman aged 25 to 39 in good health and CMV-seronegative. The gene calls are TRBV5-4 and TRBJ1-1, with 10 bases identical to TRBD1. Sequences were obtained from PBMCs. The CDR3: CASSSTTGGNTEAFF. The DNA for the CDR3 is TGTGCCAGCAGCTCCACGACAGGGGGCAACACTGAAGCTTTCTTT.